This TCR beta chain derives from a study of blood T cells in healthy people across ages. General observations from the study: As naive T cell percentage varied, TCR beta diversity correlated strongly with it.

This CDR3 comprises 13 residues. Per the germline V gene, CDR1 is SGHAT and CDR2 is FQDESV (reference sequence). The V end lost 5 bases, the J end lost 11 bases, and 13 bases lay between the germline ends. Staff drew ten milliliters of peripheral blood from each donor. This clonotype has only a few counts. What it binds is not known. A J-beta primer mix and a sample-barcoded 5' primer were used in a second PCR of roughly 7 to 12 cycles. MiXCR, run by TCRdb on the 5' RACE reads, gives a single entry per CDR3 protein. The sample lists hundreds of thousands of distinct CDR3 sequences, approximately 48% occurring once.

The origin of this receptor is a man aged 60-69 years in good health. V gene TRBV11-1 combines with J gene TRBJ1-6; D not resolved. Sequencing was done on a sample of blood. The CDR3 DNA is TGTGCCAGCAGCCCCGCCCGTGGGGCACCCCTCCACTTT. Protein sequence: CASSPARGAPLHF.